These T cell receptor beta chains were read from a single sample in a study of control samples from healthy donors and cancer patients. Measured with immunoSEQ multiplex PCR; TCRdb has only the in-frame clones, and not every one. This sample has about 110,000 clones, with 88% found just once. Sequenced: PBMCs. The receptors were gathered from a woman in her fifties or sixties with lung cancer. The CDR3 runs from the conserved cysteine through the conserved F or W. Each record gives: J gene, clone size, V gene, D gene, CDR3 protein, CDR3 DNA. D genes are given only for firm matches. Clone size appears in some rows only: once, few, many, or a class for an expanded clone.

>TRBJ1-1|few|TRBV30|.
CAWSGQSNTEAFF
TGTGCCTGGAGTGGTCAGTCGAACACTGAAGCTTTCTTT
>TRBJ2-1|.|TRBV7-6|.
CASSPSGEPTYNEQFF
TGTGCCAGCAGCCCTAGTGGGGAACCGACGTACAATGAGCAGTTCTTC
>TRBJ2-3|.|TRBV28|.
CASSKGGTDTQYF
TGTGCCAGCAGTAAAGGAGGCACAGATACGCAGTATTTT
>TRBJ1-2|.|TRBV27|TRBD1
CASSLFSGTGALANYGYTF
TGTGCCAGCAGTTTATTCTCGGGGACAGGGGCCTTAGCTAACTATGGCTACACCTTC
>TRBJ2-3|.|TRBV6-1|.
CASSESRDPTDTQYF
TGTGCCAGCAGTGAGAGCCGGGACCCCACAGATACGCAGTATTTT
>TRBJ2-7|.|TRBV13|TRBD2
CASSPYPSGRADEQYF
TGTGCCAGCAGCCCCTACCCTAGCGGGAGGGCCGACGAGCAGTACTTC
>TRBJ1-6|.|TRBV5-6|.
CASSLGGSRLNSPLHF
TGTGCCAGCAGCTTAGGGGGGTCTAGACTTAATTCACCCCTCCACTTT
>TRBJ1-6|.|TRBV5-4|.
CASSLSGSFNSPLHF
TGTGCCAGCAGCTTGAGCGGCAGCTTTAATTCACCCCTCCACTTT
>TRBJ1-3|.|TRBV2|.
CASSLTGAGNTIYF
TGTGCCAGCAGCCTGACAGGAGCTGGAAACACCATATATTTT
>TRBJ2-7|.|TRBV3-1/TRBV3-2|TRBD2
CASSQIAGGAYEQYF
TGTGCCAGCAGCCAAATAGCGGGGGGGGCCTACGAGCAGTACTTC
>TRBJ1-1|.|TRBV12-3/TRBV12-4|.
CASSLSLDTEAFF
TGTGCCAGCAGCCTATCTTTGGACACTGAAGCTTTCTTT
>TRBJ1-2|.|TRBV19|.
CASSSEQPRGYGYTF
TGTGCCAGTAGTTCGGAACAACCCAGGGGCTATGGCTACACCTTC
>TRBJ2-2|once|TRBV5-1|.
CASSLGSTNTGELFF
TGCGCCAGCAGCTTGGGCAGCACGAACACCGGGGAGCTGTTTTTT
>TRBJ2-5|.|TRBV7-2|.
CASSFSVASAETQYF
TGTGCCAGCAGCTTTTCGGTCGCTAGTGCTGAGACCCAGTACTTC
>TRBJ2-2|.|TRBV27|TRBD2
CASSLNGLAGAGELFF
TGTGCCAGCAGTTTGAATGGACTAGCGGGGGCCGGGGAGCTGTTTTTT
>TRBJ2-1|.|TRBV30|TRBD2
CAWSSGGTYNEQFF
TGTGCCTGGAGTAGCGGGGGAACTTACAATGAGCAGTTCTTC
>TRBJ1-5|.|TRBV18|.
CASSPPSGTQPQHF
TGTGCCAGCTCACCACCGTCCGGGACTCAGCCCCAGCATTTT
>TRBJ1-6|.|TRBV6-5|.
CASSYSSQPQNSPLHF
TGTGCCAGCAGTTACTCATCGCAGCCGCAAAATTCACCCCTCCACTTT
>TRBJ2-2|.|TRBV2|.
CASASLGELFF
TGTGCCAGCGCGAGCCTCGGGGAGCTGTTTTTT
>TRBJ1-1|.|TRBV27|.
CASSFRENTEAFF
TGTGCCAGCAGTTTCAGGGAGAACACTGAAGCTTTCTTT
>TRBJ2-5|.|TRBV9|TRBD2
CASSEQSGGETQYF
TGTGCCAGCAGCGAACAATCGGGAGGGGAGACCCAGTACTTC
>TRBJ1-1|.|TRBV10-3|.
CAISESQGGYTEAFF
TGTGCCATCAGTGAGTCGCAGGGAGGTTACACTGAAGCTTTCTTT
>TRBJ1-2|.|TRBV18|TRBD1
CASSPRVQGGNYGYTF
TGTGCCAGCTCACCACGAGTTCAGGGGGGGAACTATGGCTACACCTTC
>TRBJ1-4|.|TRBV27|.
CASSAQWEGFRKLFF
TGTGCCAGCAGTGCTCAATGGGAGGGGTTCCGAAAACTGTTTTTT
>TRBJ1-5|once|TRBV9|.
CASSVTGTENQPQHF
TGTGCCAGCAGCGTGACCGGGACTGAGAATCAGCCCCAGCATTTT
>TRBJ1-1|.|TRBV7-2|.
CASSLETANTEAFF
TGTGCCAGCAGCTTAGAGACGGCGAACACTGAAGCTTTCTTT
>TRBJ1-2|.|TRBV7-3|.
CASSFAAGEGLYGYTF
TGTGCCAGCAGCTTCGCGGCAGGGGAGGGCCTTTATGGCTACACCTTC
>TRBJ1-5|.|TRBV4-1|TRBD1
CASSPQTGGGNQPQHF
TGCGCCAGCAGCCCGCAGACAGGGGGTGGCAATCAGCCCCAGCATTTT
>TRBJ2-5|.|TRBV9|.
CASSALTQETQYF
TGTGCCAGCAGCGCCCTTACACAAGAGACCCAGTACTTC
>TRBJ1-2|.|TRBV6-6|TRBD1
CASSPDRGIDTF
TGTGCCAGCAGTCCGGACAGGGGAATCGACACCTTC
>TRBJ2-5|.|TRBV3-1/TRBV3-2|TRBD2
CASSQVGGGAIETQYF
TGTGCCAGCAGCCAAGTTGGCGGGGGGGCTATAGAGACCCAGTACTTC
>TRBJ1-3|.|TRBV6-6|.
CASSLRGEGRPGNTIYF
TGTGCCAGCAGTCTTCGGGGAGAGGGACGTCCTGGAAACACCATATATTTT
>TRBJ2-1|.|TRBV24-1|.
CATSDLQRGEQFF
TGTGCCACCAGTGATTTGCAAAGGGGTGAGCAGTTCTTC
>TRBJ2-7|few|TRBV10-1|TRBD2
CASSESLAGVYEQYF
TGCGCCAGCAGTGAGTCACTAGCGGGAGTCTACGAGCAGTACTTC
>TRBJ2-3|.|TRBV5-4|TRBD2
CASSWSGSSTDTQYF
TGTGCCAGCAGCTGGAGCGGGAGTAGCACAGATACGCAGTATTTT
>TRBJ1-2|.|TRBV4-1|.
CASSSPHLYGYTF
TGCGCCAGCAGCTCCCCGCACCTCTATGGCTACACCTTC
>TRBJ1-2|.|TRBV25-1|TRBD1
CASSGTRGAGGRGYTF
TGTGCCAGCAGTGGGACAAGGGGCGCAGGGGGTCGTGGCTACACCTTC
>TRBJ2-7|once|TRBV5-1|TRBD2
CASSLGGGSGAEYF
TGCGCCAGCAGCTTGGGAGGGGGTAGCGGGGCGGAGTACTTC
>TRBJ2-1|.|TRBV5-1|TRBD2
CASSLGLAGRDEQFF
TGCGCCAGCAGCTTGGGCCTAGCGGGAAGGGATGAGCAGTTCTTC